The 18 T cell receptor beta chains listed next were all sequenced from one sample in a study of response to subunit inactivated influenza vaccine. TCRdb called the RT-PCR reads again in MiXCR, with one record for every CDR3 protein. The profile shows more than 450,000 distinct CDR3 sequences, about an eighth of them singletons. The source was PBMCs from blood, collected on the day of vaccination. All receptors derive from a man aged 50 to 60 who received an inactivated influenza vaccine.

This chain connects TRBV12-3 or TRBV12-4 to TRBJ2-3; 8 bases match TRBD1. After removal of 5 bases from V and 4 bases from J, the junction contained 8 bases not matched to a gene. CDR3 length: 15 amino acids. The CDR3 region has the DNA TGTGCCAGCAGTCCCTCAGGGGGCGCGCCAGATACGCAGTATTTT. Protein product: CASSPSGGAPDTQYF.

This clonotype was counted many times. CDR3 protein: CASSHTGGTHYEQYF. The CDR3 DNA is TGTGCCAGCAGTCATACAGGGGGCACTCATTACGAGCAGTACTTC. V usage is TRBV28 and J usage is TRBJ2-7, with TRBD1 matching 9 bases. CDR3 length equals 15 residues. The J segment lost 4 bases and the V segment lost 5 bases, leaving 9 bases of the junction unmatched. The germline gives CDR1 MDHEN, CDR2 SYDVKM.

In its sample, this clonotype was seen many times. This rearrangement joins TRBV27 to TRBJ2-2; D not resolved. V lost 2 bases to trimming and J lost 5 bases, with 6 bases between them. Germline V CDR1 and CDR2: MNHEY, SMNVEV (reference sequence). The CDR3 runs to 13 residues. Written as DNA, the CDR3 is TGTGCCAGCAGTTTACCCGGGACCGGGGAGCTGTTTTTT. The encoded protein is CASSLPGTGELFF.

The V call is TRBV11-1, the J call TRBJ2-6; TRBD2 matches at 10 bases. Trimming at V came to 1 base and at J to 0 bases, leaving 0 bases not matched to a gene. CDR1 and CDR2 from the germline V gene are SGHAT and FQDESV (reference sequence). The CDR3 runs 17 residues. CDR3 DNA: TGTGCCAGCAGCTTAGGGACTAGCGGCTCTGGGGCCAACGTCCTGACTTTC. This encodes CASSLGTSGSGANVLTF.

This clonotype occurred a few times. The chain is built from TRBV5-5 and TRBJ2-5; the D call may be TRBD1 or TRBD2 (5 bases each). Germline V gene data show CDR1 as SGHKS and CDR2 as YYEKEE (reference sequence). This CDR3 region has 15 residues. Trimming stripped 5 bases from V and 7 bases from J, with 21 bases between. CDR3 coding DNA: TGTGCCAGCAGAACTACCGGGACCCTAGGCGGGACCCAGTACTTC. The encoded protein is CASRTTGTLGGTQYF. Full variable domain (remainder filled in from reference TRBV5-5 and TRBJ2-5): DAGVTQSPTHLIKTRGQQVTLRCSPISGHKSVSWYQQVLGQGPQFIFQYYEKEERGRGNFPDRFSARQFPNYSSELNVNALLLGDSALYLCASRTTGTLGGTQYFGPGTRLLVL.

This clonotype was seen repeatedly, ten times or more. The chain recombines TRBV12-3 or TRBV12-4 with TRBJ1-5; D is uncertain. The CDR3 extends over 14 amino acids. The V end was cut by 4 bases, the J end by 7 bases, with 14 bases between. This CDR3 reads CASSWGRKGQPQHF. The DNA for the CDR3 is TGTGCCAGCAGTTGGGGTCGCAAAGGACAGCCCCAGCATTTT.

The sample holds many counts of this clonotype. The CDR3 nucleotides read TGTGCCAGCAGTTTACTAGGGGTTGGTAATTCACCCCTCCACTTT. This sequence encodes CASSLLGVGNSPLHF. The chain combines TRBV27 with TRBJ1-6, with a possible D match to TRBD1 (5 bases). There are 15 residues in the CDR3. Germline V gene sequence: CDR1 MNHEY, CDR2 SMNVEV (reference sequence). V was clipped by 2 bases and J by 6 bases, with 11 bases between them.

There are a few counts of this clonotype. The V and J genes are TRBV6-1 and TRBJ2-3; D ambiguous. Germline V gene sequence: CDR1 MNHNS, CDR2 SASEGT. V was shortened by 5 bases and J by 2 bases, with 14 bases between the two germline ends. CDR3 length: 15 amino acids. The CDR3 protein is CASSRQSSATDTQYF. CDR3 nucleotide sequence: TGTGCCAGCAGTCGTCAGAGCAGTGCCACAGATACGCAGTATTTT.

This clonotype turned up a few times. The chain uses TRBV11-2 and TRBJ2-2; weak D call: TRBD1 (5 bases). This CDR3 is built from 15 residues. The V and J ends lost 5 bases and 4 bases respectively, with 14 bases between them. Germline V gene lookup returns CDR1 SGHAT and CDR2 FQNNGV. The chain's CDR3 is CASSRGTGLTGELFF. In DNA form, the CDR3 reads TGTGCCAGCAGCCGAGGAACAGGCCTCACCGGGGAGCTGTTTTTT.

The chain links TRBV28 to TRBJ1-3, with 8 bases fitting TRBD1. V dropped 6 bases and J dropped 3; count of bases not matched to a gene: 4. The CDR3 has 14 residues. The germline CDR1 and CDR2 sequences are MDHEN and SYDVKM. The CDR3 DNA is TGTGCCAGCAGGAGGACAGGGTTTGGAAACACCATATATTTT. Translation: CASRRTGFGNTIYF. Full variable domain (missing parts from reference TRBV28 and TRBJ1-3): DVKVTQSSRYLVKRTGEKVFLECVQDMDHENMFWYRQDPGLGLRLIYFSYDVKMKEKGDIPEGYSVSREKKERFSLILESASTNQTSMYLCASRRTGFGNTIYFGEGSWLTVV.

This clonotype has ten or more counts. This chain links TRBV12-3 or TRBV12-4 with TRBJ1-2, with D possibly matching TRBD1 (5 bases). This CDR3 is 14 amino acids long. V was pared by 4 bases and J by 2 bases, with 11 bases between. The CDR3: CASSSRRGNYGYTF. The DNA of the CDR3 is TGTGCCAGCAGTTCCCGAAGGGGAAACTATGGCTACACCTTC.

This clonotype was detected a few times. The V and J genes are TRBV12-3 or TRBV12-4 and TRBJ2-5; the D gene is possibly TRBD1 (5 bases). The CDR3 length is 13 residues. The V and J ends lost 6 bases and 6 bases respectively, with 14 bases between them. The CDR3 region has the DNA TGTGCCAGCAGCAGCTCGTTGGGGCAGACCCAGTACTTC. This gives the protein CASSSSLGQTQYF.

This clonotype has just a few counts. This sequence joins TRBV20-1 and TRBJ1-5, with D maybe TRBD1 (6 bases). Trimming cost V 5 bases and J 2 bases, with 16 bases left between them. The CDR3 length is 15 residues. CDR1 is DFQATT, CDR2 SNEGSKA, per germline (reference sequence). This CDR3 is CSAPPQGDRNQPQHF. DNA of the CDR3: TGCAGTGCTCCCCCACAGGGAGATCGCAATCAGCCCCAGCATTTT.

The rearrangement joins TRBV12-3 or TRBV12-4 to TRBJ2-7, with TRBD2 matching over 9 bases. With V trimmed by 2 bases and J by 3 bases, 8 bases remained unmatched. This CDR3 region has 16 residues. The CDR3 region has the DNA TGTGCCAGCAGTTTACGACCTAGCGGGAATGGCTACGAGCAGTACTTC. Its translation: CASSLRPSGNGYEQYF.

Ten or more counts support this clonotype. The V gene is TRBV12-3 or TRBV12-4, the J gene TRBJ1-3, with D hard to call. Trimming took off 3 bases at V and 2 bases at J, with 11 bases between the two ends. This CDR3 is 15 amino acids long. For the CDR3, the DNA is TGTGCCAGCAGTTTGGGCTCGGGCACTGGAAACACCATATATTTT. Its translation is CASSLGSGTGNTIYF.

This clonotype was detected a few times. This chain links TRBV28 with TRBJ1-6, with TRBD1 matching over 8 bases. V lost 3 bases and J lost 4; bases outside the gene matches: 2. Germline CDR1 is MDHEN and CDR2 is SYDVKM. The CDR3 loop spans 15 amino acids. CDR3 loop: CASSLGDRYNSPLHF. DNA for the CDR3: TGTGCCAGCAGTTTGGGGGACAGGTATAATTCACCCCTCCACTTT.

Remarks on this clonotype: Here the CDR3 omits its conserved ending phenylalanine or tryptophan, so a read error is the likely source. The chain links TRBV2 to TRBJ1-1; the D is unclear. Germline V gene sequence: CDR1 SNHLY, CDR2 FYNNEI. V was shortened by 4 bases and J by 0 bases, with 9 bases between the two germline ends. There are 14 residues in the CDR3. Here the CDR3 DNA reads TGTGCCAGCAGTGGAGGTATCATGAACACTGAAGCTTTCCTT. It specifies CASSGGIMNTEAFL.

The chain joins TRBV19 to TRBJ2-2; TRBD2 matches 7 bases. Germline V gives CDR1 LNHDA, CDR2 SQIVND (reference sequence). This CDR3 has 17 residues. V lost 3 bases and J lost 2; bases outside the gene matches: 9. The DNA of the CDR3 is TGTGCCAGTAGTATTAAACCGGGACTACAAAACACCGGGGAGCTGTTTTTT. This sequence encodes CASSIKPGLQNTGELFF.